The 21 T cell receptor beta chains below all came from one sample that was sequenced in a study of T-cell memory formation after mild COVID-19. MiXCR, applied by TCRdb to the 5' RACE reads, yields one record per CDR3 protein. The data contain a few hundred thousand distinct CDR3 sequences, roughly 20% of them singletons. Material for sequencing was PBMCs or a T cell subset sorted from them (not recorded which). These receptors all stem from an adult woman who had mild COVID-19 (a few samples of this study predate the infection). Cell type and time point are not known.

This clonotype appeared a few times. This chain links TRBV11-2 with TRBJ2-7; maybe TRBD2 (6 bases). The CDR3 extends over 14 amino acids. The germline gives CDR1 SGHAT, CDR2 FQNNGV. V dropped 5 bases and J dropped 2 bases, with 13 bases sitting between them. The CDR3 DNA follows: TGTGCCAGCAGCCACCCCGCGGGACCCTACGAGCAGTACTTC. It codes for CASSHPAGPYEQYF.

Only a few counts were recorded for this clonotype. The chain is built from TRBV27 and TRBJ2-7, with D perhaps matching TRBD1 or TRBD2 (6 bases each). Trimming took off 5 bases at V and 5 bases at J, with 13 bases between the two ends. The germline CDR1 and CDR2 sequences are MNHEY and SMNVEV (reference sequence). The CDR3 covers 13 residues. The CDR3 loop reads CASSEQGGHEQYF. The CDR3 DNA reads TGTGCCAGCAGTGAACAGGGAGGCCACGAGCAGTACTTC.

This clonotype appeared a few times. This sequence joins TRBV5-1 and TRBJ2-3, with D possibly being TRBD2 (5 bases). The germline CDR1 and CDR2 sequences are SGHRS and YFSETQ. Trimming left V 4 bases short and J 2 bases short, with 11 bases between. The CDR3 extends over 14 amino acids. Written as DNA, the CDR3 is TGCGCCAGCAGCATTAGCGTAAACACAGATACGCAGTATTTT. Translating gives CASSISVNTDTQYF.

The chain has TRBV2 and TRBJ2-3, with TRBD1 identical over 9 bases. Germline V gene data show CDR1 as SNHLY and CDR2 as FYNNEI. This CDR3 region has 15 residues. V lost 6 bases and J lost 1; bases outside the gene matches: 5. Here the CDR3 DNA reads TGTGCCAGCAGAGCGGACAGGGGACGCACAGATACGCAGTATTTT. This sequence encodes CASRADRGRTDTQYF.

This clonotype appeared a few times. The chain links TRBV9 to TRBJ2-7; 12 bases agree with TRBD1. Trimming at V came to 2 bases and at J to 3 bases, leaving 6 bases not matched to a gene. The germline CDR1 and CDR2 sequences are SGDLS and YYNGEE. The CDR3 sequence is 16 residues long. In DNA form, the CDR3 reads TGTGCCAGCAGCGTTGGGGGACAGGGGGCTATCTACGAGCAGTACTTC. It specifies CASSVGGQGAIYEQYF.

Worth noting for this clonotype: A read error may produce the germline difference seen at one junction end. The V gene is TRBV6-5, the J gene TRBJ2-7; D unclear. The CDR3 sequence is 16 residues long. The germline V gene has CDR1 MNHEY and CDR2 SVGAGI. CDR3 in amino acids: CASSYSGPQSSHEQYF. CDR3 bases: TGTGCCAGCAGTTACTCTGGGCCACAATCCTCCCACGAGCAGTACTTC.

A few counts support this clonotype. The chain combines TRBV19 with TRBJ2-7, with 8 nucleotides matching TRBD1. The CDR3 has 14 amino acids. Germline V gene lookup returns CDR1 LNHDA and CDR2 SQIVND (reference sequence). With 9 bases clipped from V and 2 bases from J, the junction kept 9 bases outside the gene matches. The CDR3 sequence: CARKRTGPTYEQYF. CDR3 DNA sequence: TGTGCCAGAAAGAGGACAGGGCCCACCTACGAGCAGTACTTC.

The J gene is TRBJ1-2, the V gene TRBV7-8; 9 bases line up with TRBD1. This CDR3 spans 15 amino acids. Per the germline V gene, CDR1 is SGHVS and CDR2 is FQNEAQ. V lost 1 base to trimming and J lost 8 bases; unmatched junction nucleotides: 8. The CDR3 here is CASSLDGTGLGGYTF. The CDR3 nucleotides read TGTGCCAGCAGCTTAGACGGGACAGGGCTTGGAGGCTACACCTTC.

This clonotype was counted between two and nine times. The chain couples TRBV6-1 to TRBJ2-7; the D gene is possibly TRBD2 (7 bases). Germline V gene data show CDR1 as MNHNS and CDR2 as SASEGT. V lost 2 bases and J 2 bases, leaving 13 bases between the germline ends. CDR3 size: 15 residues. The CDR3 bases are TGTGCCAGCAGTGAACCCGGGGGGCACACCTACGAGCAGTACTTC. Its translation is CASSEPGGHTYEQYF.

V and J are TRBV5-1 and TRBJ2-7; no firm D call. The germline V gene has CDR1 SGHRS and CDR2 YFSETQ. The CDR3 has 17 amino acids. Trimming shortened V by 0 bases and J by 7 bases, and 23 bases separated the two germline ends. In DNA form, the CDR3 reads TGCGCCAGCAGCTTGGATCCAGCCAGTATCACTACGAAAGAGCAGTACTTC. This translates into CASSLDPASITTKEQYF.

The gene calls are TRBV6-5 and TRBJ2-1, with TRBD2 identical over 14 bases. This CDR3 comprises 15 residues. V was pared by 5 bases and J by 9 bases, with 6 bases of the junction left unmatched. Germline V gene data show CDR1 as MNHEY and CDR2 as SVGAGI. The CDR3 DNA follows: TGTGCCAGCAGTCGACTAGCGGGAGGGTGGGGTGAGCAGTTCTTC. This sequence encodes CASSRLAGGWGEQFF.

This clonotype was seen a few times. V and J are TRBV3-1 and TRBJ2-3; no firm D call. Germline lookup yields CDR1 LGHDT and CDR2 YNNKEL (reference sequence). The CDR3 contains 13 residues. V was cut by 3 bases and J by 6 bases, with 10 bases left in between. Here the CDR3 reads CASSHGSADTQYF. The CDR3 DNA reads as TGTGCCAGCAGCCACGGTAGTGCTGATACGCAGTATTTT.

This clonotype was observed a handful of times. The chain combines TRBV6-5 with TRBJ2-7, with D tentatively TRBD1 (5 bases). This CDR3 contains 12 residues. From germline, CDR1 is MNHEY and CDR2 SVGAGI. Trimming left V 4 bases short and J 7 bases short, with 11 bases between. In DNA form, the CDR3 reads TGTGCCAGCAGTTCAGGGCTTGGGGAGCAGTACTTC. Residues: CASSSGLGEQYF.

V gene TRBV7-8 combines with J gene TRBJ1-2; tentatively, D is TRBD1 (5 bases). Germline loops: CDR1 SGHVS, CDR2 FQNEAQ. The CDR3 loop spans 17 amino acids. Trimming pared 3 bases from V and 0 bases from J, leaving 17 bases between. CDR3 coding DNA: TGTGCCAGCAGCTTGCCGGGACGCAGCCTTACTAACTATGGCTACACCTTC. Amino acids: CASSLPGRSLTNYGYTF. Supplemented by reference TRBV7-8 and TRBJ1-2, the full variable domain reads GAGVSQSPRYKVAKRGQDVALRCDPISGHVSLFWYQQALGQGPEFLTYFQNEAQLDKSGLPSDRFFAERPEGSVSTLKIQRTQQEDSAVYLCASSLPGRSLTNYGYTFGSGTRLTVV.

Only a few counts were recorded for this clonotype. The rearrangement joins TRBV30 to TRBJ2-2; D gene uncertain. In germline, CDR1 is GTSNPN, CDR2 SVGIG (reference sequence). The CDR3 has 14 amino acids. Trimming removed 0 bases from V and 7 bases from J, with 12 bases in between. CDR3 sequence reads: CAWSVSLPNGELFF. In DNA form, the CDR3 reads TGTGCCTGGAGTGTCTCACTACCAAACGGGGAGCTGTTTTTT.

V and J are TRBV12-3 or TRBV12-4 and TRBJ1-2; D is uncertain. The CDR3 is 13 amino acids. With 5 bases removed from V and 4 bases from J, the gap between germline ends came to 11 bases. The CDR3 here is CASSLEVGYGYTF. The CDR3 DNA sequence: TGTGCCAGCAGTCTGGAGGTGGGCTATGGCTACACCTTC.

This clonotype turned up a few times. This chain connects TRBV20-1 to TRBJ2-3; 8 bases line up with TRBD2. In germline, CDR1 is DFQATT, CDR2 SNEGSKA (reference sequence). V lost 6 bases, J lost 1 base, and 9 bases stayed unmatched. The CDR3 covers 15 residues. The CDR3 protein is CSARRRGGGTDTQYF. The DNA for the CDR3 is TGCAGTGCCAGGAGACGGGGGGGGGGCACAGATACGCAGTATTTT.

The sample holds a few counts of this clonotype. The chain has TRBV7-9 and TRBJ2-1; D is unclear. V lost 6 bases, J lost 6 bases, and 9 bases lay in between. Germline values: CDR1 SEHNR, CDR2 FQNEAQ (reference sequence). CDR3 length equals 12 residues. The CDR3 region has the DNA TGTGCCAGCAGTGAAACGACCAATGAGCAGTTCTTC. This translates into CASSETTNEQFF. The complete variable domain, with remaining parts taken from reference TRBV7-9 and TRBJ2-1, reads DTGVSQNPRHKITKRGQNVTFRCDPISEHNRLYWYRQTLGQGPEFLTYFQNEAQLEKSRLLSDRFSAERPKGSFSTLEIQRTEQGDSAMYLCASSETTNEQFFGPGTRLTVL.

The V and J genes are TRBV7-8 and TRBJ2-5, with 8 bases lining up with TRBD1. Germline trimming cut 6 bases from V and 5 bases from J; bases unmatched to any gene: 8. Looked up from germline, CDR1 is SGHVS and CDR2 is FQNEAQ. This CDR3 comprises 14 residues. CDR3 loop: CASRHTGGRETQYF. The CDR3 region has the DNA TGTGCCAGCAGACACACAGGGGGGCGGGAGACCCAGTACTTC.

The chain carries TRBV7-8 and TRBJ1-1; D is perhaps TRBD1 (6 bases). The CDR3 loop spans 13 amino acids. Trimming removed 5 bases from V and 7 bases from J, with 14 bases in between. Per the germline V gene, CDR1 is SGHVS and CDR2 is FQNEAQ. Written as DNA, the CDR3 is TGTGCCAGCAGCCAACTTAGGGGGGATGAAGCTTTCTTT. It is translated as CASSQLRGDEAFF.

At least ten counts were recorded for this clonotype. The CDR3 DNA sequence: TGCGCCAGCAGTCAATCTAGGAGCGGGGGGTTGAATGAGCAGTTCTTC. It yields the protein CASSQSRSGGLNEQFF. The chain couples TRBV23-1 to TRBJ2-1; 9 bases align to TRBD2. TRBV23-1 is given ORF status, its function remaining uncertain. The V and J ends lost 0 bases and 7 bases, in that order; junction bases with no gene match: 7. This CDR3 has 16 amino acids.